The 9 T cell receptor beta chains below all came from one sample that was sequenced in a study of shared clonotypes between healthy human individuals. Profiled with immunoSEQ multiplex PCR; TCRdb holds only in-frame clones, not every one. The sample records approximately 2.3 million clones, approximately 95% being singletons. Sequenced input: naive CD4+ T cells from PBMCs. Subset indicated: CD45RA+ positively selected. These receptors came from a man aged 18 to 29 in good health. Some clones in this sample may be carry-over from other donors' samples.

The chain combines TRBV7-2 with TRBJ1-5, with a possible D match to TRBD1 (5 bases). V dropped 1 base and J dropped 9 bases, with 19 bases sitting between them. Germline V gene data show CDR1 as SGHTA and CDR2 as FQGNSA. The length of the CDR3 is 16 residues. The CDR3 protein is CASSLGLGEAARPQHF. The DNA of the CDR3 is TGTGCCAGCAGCTTAGGTCTGGGGGAGGCGGCTCGGCCCCAGCATTTT.

The chain uses TRBV29-1 and TRBJ2-1, with TRBD2 matching 13 bases. Looked up from germline, CDR1 is SQVTM and CDR2 is ANQGSEA. This CDR3 region has 15 residues. V dropped 3 bases and J dropped 3; count of bases not matched to a gene: 2. CDR3 region: CSVEGTSGIYNEQFF. CDR3 sequence (DNA): TGCAGCGTTGAGGGGACTAGCGGGATCTACAATGAGCAGTTCTTC.

This chain links TRBV5-1 with TRBJ2-7; 9 bases map to TRBD2. The CDR3 contains 15 residues. The V and J ends lost 4 bases and 3 bases, in that order; junction bases with no gene match: 8. The germline V gene encodes CDR1 SGHRS and CDR2 YFSETQ. The CDR3 sequence is CASSQTSGGGYEQYF. CDR3 DNA: TGCGCCAGCAGCCAGACTAGCGGAGGGGGCTACGAGCAGTACTTC.

J is TRBJ2-2 and V is TRBV7-8, with D possibly being TRBD2 (6 bases). Germline V gene sequence: CDR1 SGHVS, CDR2 FQNEAQ. This CDR3 spans 14 amino acids. V was trimmed by 6 bases and J by 6 bases, leaving 14 bases between them. The CDR3: CASSSSRESGELFF. DNA of the CDR3: TGTGCCAGCAGTTCGAGCCGGGAGTCCGGGGAGCTGTTTTTT.

This chain uses TRBV28 with TRBJ2-7; D is ambiguous. Trimming shortened V by 7 bases and J by 2 bases, and 21 bases separated the two germline ends. Germline loops: CDR1 MDHEN, CDR2 SYDVKM. CDR3 size: 16 residues. DNA of the CDR3: TGTGCCAGCATTCCAAGCTTCGCCCAAATTCCCTACGAGCAGTACTTC. Translation: CASIPSFAQIPYEQYF.

CDR3 residues: CASSLGQLAHTIYNEQFF. The DNA of the CDR3 is TGTGCCAGCAGCTTAGGGCAACTAGCGCATACAATTTACAATGAGCAGTTCTTC. The V and J genes are TRBV7-9 and TRBJ2-1; 7 bases fit TRBD2. V lost 1 base, J lost 4 bases, and 13 bases stayed unmatched. The CDR3 loop spans 18 amino acids. Germline CDR1 and CDR2: SEHNR and FQNEAQ (reference sequence).

In its sample, this clone was seen once. The rearrangement links TRBV11-3 to TRBJ1-3; no reliable D call. Germline V gene lookup returns CDR1 SGHNT and CDR2 YENEEA. CDR3 length: 12 residues. Trimming removed 5 bases at V and 0 bases at J, with 2 bases between. For the CDR3, the DNA is TGTGCCAGCAGCCACTCTGGAAACACCATATATTTT. Residues: CASSHSGNTIYF.

The gene calls are TRBV28 and TRBJ2-3, with unresolved D. The CDR3 is 13 residues long. Trimming shortened V by 6 bases and J by 4 bases, and 11 bases separated the two germline ends. Germline CDR1 is MDHEN and CDR2 is SYDVKM. In DNA, the CDR3 is TGTGCCAGCAGGCCTGTGACCCCAGATACGCAGTATTTT. It codes for CASRPVTPDTQYF.

This clone was seen once. The chain has TRBV5-4 and TRBJ1-2; possibly TRBD1 for D (6 bases). Germline V gives CDR1 SGHNT, CDR2 YYREEE (reference sequence). V lost 2 bases and J lost 4, with 9 bases in between. The CDR3 spans 13 residues. CDR3 residues: CASSFRDTYGYTF. CDR3 DNA sequence: TGTGCCAGCAGCTTTCGGGACACCTATGGCTACACCTTC.